A selection of T cell receptor beta chains follows, all from one sample in a study of vaccination and CD4 T cells after COVID-19. Their antigen targets remain unknown. MiXCR, run by TCRdb on the PCR reads, gives a single entry per CDR3 protein. The sample holds 13,000 to 15,000 distinct CDR3 sequences, around two fifths seen once. Sequences were obtained from CD4+ T cells from blood, cultured in vitro. All receptors come from a human donor who had recovered from COVID-19. Each CDR3 is given with its conserved first and last residue. D genes are given only for firm matches.

CSASERQGLWSSYEQYF	TRBV20-1	TRBJ2-7	TRBD1
CASRRPTGATEAFF	TRBV6-1	TRBJ1-1	TRBD1
CASSLWATGRATQYF	TRBV5-3	TRBJ2-3	NA
CASSIAPLTGELFF	TRBV19	TRBJ2-2	NA
CASSSRDTTYEQYF	TRBV12-3/TRBV12-4	TRBJ2-7	NA
CASIHSSQGRPETQYF	TRBV6-5	TRBJ2-5	NA
CSARSQRGDGLYGYTF	TRBV20-1	TRBJ1-2	NA
CASRKGQHTGELFF	TRBV11-3	TRBJ2-2	TRBD1
CASSPIPSEAFF	TRBV2	TRBJ1-1	NA
CASSFGASEGSAYNEQFF	TRBV7-6	TRBJ2-1	NA
CASSSAGAFSNQPQHF	TRBV6-1	TRBJ1-5	NA
CASSPRADTSNQPQHF	TRBV18	TRBJ1-5	NA
CASSPYPRGPETQYF	TRBV11-2	TRBJ2-5	NA
CASTGWARPEAFF	TRBV19	TRBJ1-1	NA
CASSMGQGKNTGELFF	TRBV7-9	TRBJ2-2	TRBD1
CASSIRLGGGPEAFF	TRBV19	TRBJ1-1	TRBD1
CASSSRARGINYGYTF	TRBV21-1	TRBJ1-2	NA
CASSISVTAGGYTF	TRBV19	TRBJ1-2	NA
CASSPPTSGRITQYF	TRBV18	TRBJ2-3	TRBD2
CASSEDRTWSYTF	TRBV2	TRBJ1-2	TRBD1
CASSRDRAGANVLTF	TRBV6-1	TRBJ2-6	TRBD1
CSIWDRSSVGYTF	TRBV20-1	TRBJ1-2	NA
CASSLGRARGPLHF	TRBV27	TRBJ1-6	NA
CASSYSISRGGETRYF	TRBV6-5	TRBJ2-5	TRBD2
CATRQGGNTEAFF	TRBV24-1	TRBJ1-1	TRBD1
CATMRGDYEQYF	TRBV28	TRBJ2-7	NA
CASSGLGYEQYF	TRBV3-1	TRBJ2-7	NA
CSVSTGVNQPQHF	TRBV29-1	TRBJ1-5	NA
CSYGDRGVDQPQHF	TRBV29-1	TRBJ1-5	TRBD1
CASSLGSRGGEAFF	TRBV7-9	TRBJ1-1	NA
CATSEPSKYTDTQYF	TRBV24-1	TRBJ2-3	NA
CASSRLDEQYF	TRBV6-1	TRBJ2-7	NA
CASSEGFESNYGYTF	TRBV2	TRBJ1-2	NA
CSVERPPSNTGELFF	TRBV29-1	TRBJ2-2	NA
CSARDRAPRTEAFF	TRBV20-1	TRBJ1-1	NA
CASSIEGARSPLHF	TRBV19	TRBJ1-6	NA
CATSRQQDPTSDTGELFF	TRBV15	TRBJ2-2	NA